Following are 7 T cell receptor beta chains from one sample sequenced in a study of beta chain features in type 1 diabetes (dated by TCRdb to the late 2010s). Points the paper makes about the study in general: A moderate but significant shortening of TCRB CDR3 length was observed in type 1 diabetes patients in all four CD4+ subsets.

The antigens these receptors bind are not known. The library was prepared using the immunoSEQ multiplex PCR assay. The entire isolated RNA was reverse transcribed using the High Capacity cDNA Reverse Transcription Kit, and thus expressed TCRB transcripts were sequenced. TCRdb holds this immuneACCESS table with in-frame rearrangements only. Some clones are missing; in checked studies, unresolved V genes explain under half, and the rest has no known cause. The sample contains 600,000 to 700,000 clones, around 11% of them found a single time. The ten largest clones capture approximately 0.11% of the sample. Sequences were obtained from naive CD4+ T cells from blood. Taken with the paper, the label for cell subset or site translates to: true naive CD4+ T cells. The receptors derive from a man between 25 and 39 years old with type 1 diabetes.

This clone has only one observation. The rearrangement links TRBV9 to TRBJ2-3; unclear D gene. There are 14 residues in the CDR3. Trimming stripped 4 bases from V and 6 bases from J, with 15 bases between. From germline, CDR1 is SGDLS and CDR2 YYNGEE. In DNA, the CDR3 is TGTGCCAGCAGCCCACGCGAAGGTCGCGATACGCAGTATTTT. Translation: CASSPREGRDTQYF.

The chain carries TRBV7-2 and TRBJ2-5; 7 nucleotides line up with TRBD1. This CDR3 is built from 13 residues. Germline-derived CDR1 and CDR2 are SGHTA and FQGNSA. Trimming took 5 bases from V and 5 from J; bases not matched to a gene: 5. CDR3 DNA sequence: TGTGCCAGCAGCCGACAGGGCGCCGAGACCCAGTACTTC. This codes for CASSRQGAETQYF.

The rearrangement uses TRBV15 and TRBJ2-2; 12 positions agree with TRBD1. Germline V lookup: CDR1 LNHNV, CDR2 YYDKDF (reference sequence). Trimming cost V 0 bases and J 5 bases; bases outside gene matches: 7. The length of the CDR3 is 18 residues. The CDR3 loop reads CATSRDYSGQGATGELFF. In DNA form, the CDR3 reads TGTGCCACCAGCAGAGATTATTCGGGACAGGGGGCGACCGGGGAGCTGTTTTTT.

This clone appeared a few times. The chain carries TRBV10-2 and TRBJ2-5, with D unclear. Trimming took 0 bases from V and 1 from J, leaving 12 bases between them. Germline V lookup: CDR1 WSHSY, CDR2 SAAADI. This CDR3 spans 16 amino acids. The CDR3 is CASSESITYSQETQYF. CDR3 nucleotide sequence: TGCGCCAGCAGTGAGTCGATTACCTACTCCCAAGAGACCCAGTACTTC.

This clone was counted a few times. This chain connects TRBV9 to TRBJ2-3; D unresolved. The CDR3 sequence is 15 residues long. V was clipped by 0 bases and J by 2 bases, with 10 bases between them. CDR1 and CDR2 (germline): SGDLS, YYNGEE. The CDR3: CASSVVPTPTDTQYF. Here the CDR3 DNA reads TGTGCCAGCAGCGTAGTTCCAACCCCCACAGATACGCAGTATTTT.

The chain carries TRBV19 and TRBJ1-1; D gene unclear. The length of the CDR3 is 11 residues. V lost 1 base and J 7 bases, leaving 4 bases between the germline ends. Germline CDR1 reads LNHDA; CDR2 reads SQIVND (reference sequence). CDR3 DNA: TGTGCCAGTAGTATAGTTGGTGAAGCTTTCTTT. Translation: CASSIVGEAFF.

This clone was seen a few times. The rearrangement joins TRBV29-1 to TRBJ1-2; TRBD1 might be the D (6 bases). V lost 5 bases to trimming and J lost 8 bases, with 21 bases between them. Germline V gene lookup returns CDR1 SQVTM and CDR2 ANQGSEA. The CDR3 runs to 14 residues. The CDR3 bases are TGCAGCGTTACCGGGACAACTAACGGCGGAGGCTACACCTTC. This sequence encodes CSVTGTTNGGGYTF.